Below, 12 T cell receptor beta chains from the same sample are listed, as sequenced in a study of blood T cell repertoires in COVID-19. Sequenced by immunoSEQ multiplex PCR; TCRdb stores in-frame clones only, minus some. The repertoire holds roughly 330,000 clones, with 80% to 90% as singletons. Sequencing was performed on peripheral blood. These receptors were obtained from a woman in her forties or fifties with acute or convalescent COVID-19.

The CDR3 sequence: CASSPSIRDSTEAFF. Here the CDR3 DNA reads TGTGCCAGCTCACCCTCGATCCGGGATAGCACTGAAGCTTTCTTT. V gene TRBV18 combines with J gene TRBJ1-1, with no clear D. Trimming removed 3 bases from V and 4 bases from J, with 15 bases in between. The germline CDR1 and CDR2 sequences are KGHSH and LQKENI. CDR3 length: 15 residues.

The genes are TRBV30 and TRBJ2-1; maybe TRBD1 (5 bases). With 5 bases removed from V and 6 bases from J, the gap between germline ends came to 8 bases. This CDR3 is 11 amino acids long. Germline CDR1 is GTSNPN and CDR2 is SVGIG (reference sequence). The CDR3 bases are TGTGCCTGGTACCAGGGCAATGAGCAGTTCTTC. It encodes CAWYQGNEQFF.

This clone was detected only a few times. The rearrangement uses TRBV5-1 and TRBJ1-2; TRBD1 might be the D (5 bases). Between the trimmed V and J ends, which lost 5 bases and 4 bases, there was a span of 12 bases. Germline values: CDR1 SGHRS, CDR2 YFSETQ. This CDR3 contains 13 residues. The CDR3 is CASRATEFYGYTF. The CDR3 DNA reads TGCGCCAGCAGGGCGACAGAATTCTATGGCTACACCTTC.

The chain uses TRBV12-3 or TRBV12-4 and TRBJ2-2, with D perhaps matching TRBD1 (6 bases). This CDR3 is 12 amino acids long. V lost 5 bases, J lost 6 bases, and 7 bases lay in between. This CDR3 is CASSTGSGELFF. As DNA, the CDR3 is TGTGCCAGCAGTACAGGGTCCGGGGAGCTGTTTTTT.

V usage is TRBV7-8 and J usage is TRBJ1-1, with TRBD1 matching over 7 bases. The CDR3 covers 19 residues. Trimming removed 1 base from V and 1 base from J; junction bases left unmatched: 15. The germline V gene encodes CDR1 SGHVS and CDR2 FQNEAQ. The CDR3 nucleotides read TGTGCCAGCAGCTTAGTTCCCTACCCGGACAGGCGGGGGAACACTGAAGCTTTCTTT. This sequence encodes CASSLVPYPDRRGNTEAFF. The variable domain in full, completed from reference TRBV7-8 and TRBJ1-1, reads GAGVSQSPRYKVAKRGQDVALRCDPISGHVSLFWYQQALGQGPEFLTYFQNEAQLDKSGLPSDRFFAERPEGSVSTLKIQRTQQEDSAVYLCASSLVPYPDRRGNTEAFFGQGTRLTVV.

This sequence joins TRBV6-5 and TRBJ1-4; possible D gene TRBD1, 6 bases. Germline V lookup: CDR1 MNHEY, CDR2 SVGAGI. This CDR3 contains 16 residues. Trimming took off 2 bases at V and 7 bases at J, with 17 bases between the two ends. In nucleotides, the CDR3 is TGTGCCAGCAGTTACGGCACTATGACAGGAAGTGAAAAACTGTTTTTT. This translates into CASSYGTMTGSEKLFF.

CDR3 sequence reads: CATSRDPGDNEQFF. Written as DNA, the CDR3 is TGTGCCACCAGCAGAGACCCGGGGGACAATGAGCAGTTCTTC. The chain couples TRBV15 to TRBJ2-1, with D possibly being TRBD2 (6 bases). V lost 0 bases and J lost 5, with 8 bases in between. Looked up from germline, CDR1 is LNHNV and CDR2 is YYDKDF (reference sequence). CDR3 length: 14 amino acids.

J is TRBJ2-1 and V is TRBV29-1; 7 positions match TRBD2. V was clipped by 3 bases and J by 0 bases; unmatched bases: 5. This CDR3 contains 15 residues. CDR1 is SQVTM and CDR2 is ANQGSEA in the germline V gene. The CDR3 DNA reads as TGCAGCGTTGATGGCGGGACTACCTCCTACAATGAGCAGTTCTTC. Its translation is CSVDGGTTSYNEQFF.

The V gene is TRBV19, the J gene TRBJ1-1; 9 bases align to TRBD1. Germline loops: CDR1 LNHDA, CDR2 SQIVND (reference sequence). The ends lost 5 bases at V and 0 bases at J; junction bases unmatched: 1. This CDR3 comprises 14 residues. The CDR3: CASSDRGMNTEAFF. The CDR3 DNA is TGTGCCAGTAGTGACAGGGGGATGAACACTGAAGCTTTCTTT.

CDR3 sequence: CASSSSTSGRGNEQFF. The CDR3 nucleotides read TGTGCCAGCAGTTCCTCGACTAGCGGCAGGGGCAATGAGCAGTTCTTC. The V call is TRBV6-5, the J call TRBJ2-1; TRBD2 matches at 9 bases. This CDR3 region has 16 residues. V lost 4 bases to trimming and J lost 6 bases; unmatched junction nucleotides: 10. Looked up from germline, CDR1 is MNHEY and CDR2 is SVGAGI.

This chain links TRBV5-4 with TRBJ1-1, with D possibly being TRBD1 (6 bases). The CDR3 is 13 amino acids. V gave up 3 bases and J gave up 4 bases, with 10 bases separating them. CDR1 is SGHNT and CDR2 is YYREEE in the germline V gene (reference sequence). The CDR3 DNA reads as TGTGCCAGCAGCTCCAGGGGTGGCACTGAAGCTTTCTTT. It translates to CASSSRGGTEAFF.

This CDR3 is CASSYGTGGYEQYV. DNA of the CDR3: TGTGCCAGCAGTTACGGTACAGGTGGCTACGAGCAGTACGTC. The J gene is TRBJ2-7, the V gene TRBV6-5; a possible D gene is TRBD1 (5 bases). The CDR3 runs to 14 residues. V dropped 2 bases and J dropped 3 bases, with 11 bases sitting between them. Germline CDR1 and CDR2: MNHEY and SVGAGI.